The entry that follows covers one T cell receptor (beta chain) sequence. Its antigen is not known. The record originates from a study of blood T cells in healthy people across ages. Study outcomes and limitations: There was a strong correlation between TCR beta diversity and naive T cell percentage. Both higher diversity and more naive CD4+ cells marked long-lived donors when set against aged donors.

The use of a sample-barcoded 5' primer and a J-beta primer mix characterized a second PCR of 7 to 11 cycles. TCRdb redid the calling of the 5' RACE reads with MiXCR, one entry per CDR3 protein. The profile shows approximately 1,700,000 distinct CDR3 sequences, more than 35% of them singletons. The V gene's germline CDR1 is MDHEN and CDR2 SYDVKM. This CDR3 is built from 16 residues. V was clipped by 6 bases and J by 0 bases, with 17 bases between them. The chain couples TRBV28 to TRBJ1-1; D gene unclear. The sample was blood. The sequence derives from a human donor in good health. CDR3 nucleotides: TGTGCCAGCAGCCACCGGAGGAGATTCATGAACACTGAAGCTTTCTTT. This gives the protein CASSHRRRFMNTEAFF.